The rows below give T cell receptor beta chains drawn from one sample of a study of shared clonotypes between healthy human individuals. TCRdb keeps only in-frame clones here, not all; method: immunoSEQ multiplex PCR. The repertoire holds roughly 500,000 clones, with 79% as singletons. Source material: PBMCs. These receptor sequences come from a woman aged 35 to 49 in good health. Some clones in this sample may be carry-over from other donors' samples. The conserved cysteine and the conserved F or W are not part of the CDR3 here.

J,V,CDR3
TRBJ1-2,TRBV15,ATSRDFGAPSYT
TRBJ2-5,TRBV7-9,ASSRNRDATQY
TRBJ2-7,TRBV28,ASSFLAEASYEQY
TRBJ2-7,TRBV6-1,ASSHLGTGDYEQY
TRBJ2-5,TRBV6-5,ASSSSRARVETQY
TRBJ2-6,TRBV5-1,ASSLSGANVLT
TRBJ2-7,TRBV4-3,ASSQDTGGIYEQY
TRBJ1-4,TRBV7-6,ASSPGTGGIEKLF
TRBJ1-1,TRBV28,ASSLGDRGTEAF
TRBJ1-5,TRBV10-1,ASSVRRTNSNQPQH